The clone carrying this TCR beta chain was found a few times. The antigen is not known. The sample originates from a study of naive and memory T cell subsets. Trimming took off 10 bases at V and 0 bases at J, with 10 bases between the two ends. The CDR3 runs 12 residues. Germline V lookup: CDR1 MDHEN, CDR2 SYDVKM. After the first PCR, alpha and beta chain libraries were processed separately. Study-level points and caveats: Naive repertoires, especially CD8, held a few larger clonotypes, possibly memory cells re-expressing CD45RA. In CD4 and CD8 cells, diversity dropped from naive through EMRA.

The beta constant-region primer was an equimolar mix of two oligonucleotides covering TRBC1 and TRBC2. Nested alpha and beta constant-region primers with the SP2 primer drove four PCR rounds on ligated cDNA. TCRdb reprocessed the UMI-ligation and nested PCR reads via MiXCR and lists one record per CDR3 protein. The profile covers tens of thousands of distinct CDR3 sequences, with roughly 12% appearing a single time and around 0.13% taken by the ten largest. This TCR was sampled from a human donor in good health. The material sequenced was naive CD4+ T cells from blood. V gene TRBV28 combines with J gene TRBJ2-7; possible D gene TRBD1, 6 bases. CDR3 sequence reads: CATGVSSYEQYF. CDR3 sequence (DNA): TGTGCCACAGGGGTGAGCTCCTACGAGCAGTACTTC.